Reported below is one T cell receptor (beta chain). No antigen is known for it. One entry per CDR3 protein, called by TCRdb with MiXCR from the reads. Altogether around 300,000 distinct CDR3 sequences are present, roughly a fifth being singletons, with the ten largest covering about 20%. The data were obtained in a study of T cell repertoires in cytomegalovirus infection. The TCR was taken from a human donor in good health (CMV status not recorded). Some clones in this sample may be carry-over from other donors' samples. This specimen consisted of cultured PBMCs, obtained from culture after CMV antigen stimulation.

The CDR3 DNA reads as TGTGCCAGCAGTTCTATGCGGGAGTCGATCCACAATGAGCAGTTCTTC. Translating it yields CASSSMRESIHNEQFF. This chain joins TRBV2 and TRBJ2-1; 7 bases line up with TRBD2. Germline loops: CDR1 SNHLY, CDR2 FYNNEI. This CDR3 has 16 amino acids. The trim removed 5 bases at V and 5 bases at J, leaving 12 bases unmatched.